The clone carrying this T cell receptor beta chain was detected many times. The CDR3 is made up of 15 amino acids. Germline V gives CDR1 SEHNR, CDR2 FQNEAQ (reference sequence). The V end was cut by 7 bases, the J end by 6 bases, with 21 bases between. One entry per CDR3 protein, called by TCRdb with MiXCR from the RT-PCR reads. This table has about 680,000 distinct CDR3 sequences, around 14% appearing once. Sequencing was carried out using memory CD4+ T cells from blood. The chain combines TRBV7-9 with TRBJ1-1; perhaps TRBD1 as D (5 bases). This receptor was identified in a female donor in good health, serving as a healthy control. The DNA for the CDR3 is TGTGCCAGCACCCGAGGGGACTCCGGCCGACCTGAAGCTTTCTTT. Protein: CASTRGDSGRPEAFF.